Below, 2 T cell receptor beta chains from the same sample are listed, as sequenced in a study of OX40 agonist ivuxolimab in advanced cancers. TCRdb's table, derived via immunoSEQ multiplex PCR, lists solely in-frame clones and lacks some. The sample has 80,000 or so clones; 85% to 95% are singletons. The starting material was CD4+ or CD8+ T cells sorted from blood, obtained in a trial of the OX40 agonist ivuxolimab. The receptor source for this set is an adult with an advanced solid tumor such as melanoma, head and neck, liver or kidney cancer.

A few counts support this clone. The chain carries TRBV10-3 and TRBJ1-1, with no clear D. V was clipped by 0 bases and J by 1 base, with 9 bases between them. The germline V gene has CDR1 ENHRY and CDR2 SYGVKD. CDR3 length: 15 amino acids. The CDR3: CAISESETGNTEAFF. The CDR3 DNA sequence: TGTGCCATCAGTGAGTCGGAAACGGGGAACACTGAAGCTTTCTTT.

This chain links TRBV10-1 with TRBJ1-1, with D unresolved. Germline V gene sequence: CDR1 WNHNN, CDR2 SYGVQD (reference sequence). Trimming took off 6 bases at V and 11 bases at J, with 28 bases between the two ends. The CDR3 contains 16 residues. As DNA, the CDR3 is TGCGCCAGCAGCCCCGGATTGGGCGTTCACGGGTTGGGGGCTTTCTTT. Amino acid sequence: CASSPGLGVHGLGAFF.